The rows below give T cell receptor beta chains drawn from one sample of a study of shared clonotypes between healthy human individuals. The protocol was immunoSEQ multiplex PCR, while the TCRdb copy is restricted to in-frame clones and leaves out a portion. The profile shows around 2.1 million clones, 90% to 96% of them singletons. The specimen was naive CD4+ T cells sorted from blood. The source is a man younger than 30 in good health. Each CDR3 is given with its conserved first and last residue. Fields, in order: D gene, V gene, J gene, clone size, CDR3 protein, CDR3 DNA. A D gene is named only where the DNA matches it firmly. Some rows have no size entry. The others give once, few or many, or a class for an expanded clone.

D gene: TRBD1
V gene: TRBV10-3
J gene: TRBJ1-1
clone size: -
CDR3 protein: CAITGGQKNTEAFF
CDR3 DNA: TGTGCCATCACCGGGGGACAGAAGAACACTGAAGCTTTCTTT

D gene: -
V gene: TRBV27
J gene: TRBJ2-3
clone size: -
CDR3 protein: CASSLLGTTTDTQYF
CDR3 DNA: TGTGCCAGCAGTTTATTAGGGACAACCACAGATACGCAGTATTTT

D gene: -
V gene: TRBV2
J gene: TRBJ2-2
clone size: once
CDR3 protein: CASSVGLNLRELFF
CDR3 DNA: TGTGCCAGCAGTGTGGGACTTAACCTGAGGGAGCTGTTTTTT

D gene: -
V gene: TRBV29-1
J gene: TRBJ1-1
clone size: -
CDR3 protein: CSVRTGRNTEAFF
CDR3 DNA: TGCAGCGTCAGAACAGGGAGGAACACTGAAGCTTTCTTT

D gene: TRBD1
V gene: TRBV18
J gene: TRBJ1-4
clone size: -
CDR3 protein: CASSLGQGQEKLFF
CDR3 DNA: TGTGCCAGCTCACTTGGACAGGGTCAGGAAAAACTGTTTTTT

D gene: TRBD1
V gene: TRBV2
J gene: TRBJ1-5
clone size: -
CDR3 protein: CASSVRDRYQPQHF
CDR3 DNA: TGTGCCAGCAGTGTCCGGGACAGGTATCAGCCCCAGCATTTT

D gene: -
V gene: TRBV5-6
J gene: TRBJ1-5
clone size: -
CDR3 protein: CASSSDNQPQHF
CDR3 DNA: TGTGCCAGCAGTTCGGACAACCAGCCCCAGCATTTT

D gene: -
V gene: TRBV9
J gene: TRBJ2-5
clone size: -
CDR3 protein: CASSVEPFRETQYF
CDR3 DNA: TGTGCCAGCAGCGTAGAGCCGTTCCGAGAGACCCAGTACTTC

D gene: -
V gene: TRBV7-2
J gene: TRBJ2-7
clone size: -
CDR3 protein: CASSLGVSYEQYF
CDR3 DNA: TGTGCCAGCAGCCTAGGGGTCTCCTACGAGCAGTACTTC

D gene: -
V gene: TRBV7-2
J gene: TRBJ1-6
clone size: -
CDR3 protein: CASSLVLGSSYNSPLHF
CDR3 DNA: TGTGCCAGCAGCTTAGTACTTGGGAGCTCCTATAATTCACCCCTCCACTTT

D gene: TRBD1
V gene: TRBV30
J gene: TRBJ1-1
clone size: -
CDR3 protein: CAWERDSNTEAFF
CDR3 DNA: TGTGCCTGGGAACGGGACAGTAACACTGAAGCTTTCTTT

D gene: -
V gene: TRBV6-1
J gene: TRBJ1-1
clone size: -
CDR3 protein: CASRERVLENTEAFF
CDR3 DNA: TGTGCCAGCAGGGAAAGGGTATTGGAGAACACTGAAGCTTTCTTT

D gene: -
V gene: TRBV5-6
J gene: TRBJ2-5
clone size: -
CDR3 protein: CASSLDRLQETQYF
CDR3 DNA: TGTGCCAGCAGCTTAGACAGGCTCCAAGAGACCCAGTACTTC

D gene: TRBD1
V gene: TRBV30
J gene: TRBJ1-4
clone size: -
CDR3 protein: CAWRPGGLGEKLFF
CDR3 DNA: TGTGCCTGGAGGCCAGGGGGATTAGGCGAAAAACTGTTTTTT

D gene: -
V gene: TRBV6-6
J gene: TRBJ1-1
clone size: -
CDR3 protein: CASSYGGLGSTEAFF
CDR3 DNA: TGTGCCAGCAGTTACGGGGGGCTGGGTAGCACTGAAGCTTTCTTT

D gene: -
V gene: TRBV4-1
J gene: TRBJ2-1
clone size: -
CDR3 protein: CASSQDFALGGMEQFF
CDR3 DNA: TGCGCCAGCAGCCAAGATTTTGCTTTAGGCGGGATGGAGCAGTTCTTC

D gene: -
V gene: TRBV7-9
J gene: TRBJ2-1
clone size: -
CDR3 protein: CASSLGYNEQFF
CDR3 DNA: TGTGCCAGCAGCCTAGGGTATAATGAGCAGTTCTTC

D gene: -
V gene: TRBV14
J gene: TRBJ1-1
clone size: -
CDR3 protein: CASSPTDRIRGEAFF
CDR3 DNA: TGTGCCAGCAGCCCTACTGACAGGATTCGCGGTGAAGCTTTCTTT

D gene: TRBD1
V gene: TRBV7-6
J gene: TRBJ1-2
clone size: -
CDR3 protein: CASSPGTGLNYGYTF
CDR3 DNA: TGTGCCAGCAGCCCCGGGACAGGCTTAAACTATGGCTACACCTTC

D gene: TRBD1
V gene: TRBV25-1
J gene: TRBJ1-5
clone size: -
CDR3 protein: CASTTGVQPQHF
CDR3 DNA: TGTGCCAGCACTACAGGGGTTCAGCCCCAGCATTTT

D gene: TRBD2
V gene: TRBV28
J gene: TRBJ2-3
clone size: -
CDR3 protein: CASSVIGGVGTDTQYF
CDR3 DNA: TGTGCCAGCAGTGTAATCGGGGGGGTTGGCACAGATACGCAGTATTTT

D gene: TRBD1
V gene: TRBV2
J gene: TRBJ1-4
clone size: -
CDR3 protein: CASNAQGLANEKLFF
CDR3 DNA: TGTGCCAGTAATGCACAGGGGTTAGCTAATGAAAAACTGTTTTTT

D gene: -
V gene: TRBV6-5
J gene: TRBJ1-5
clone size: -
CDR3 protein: CASSFPNQPQHF
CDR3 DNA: TGTGCCAGCAGTTTCCCAAATCAGCCCCAGCATTTT

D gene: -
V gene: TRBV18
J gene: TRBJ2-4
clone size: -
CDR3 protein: CASLAGGSLSKNIQYF
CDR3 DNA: TGTGCCAGCCTTGCCGGGGGCAGTTTGTCCAAAAACATTCAGTACTTC

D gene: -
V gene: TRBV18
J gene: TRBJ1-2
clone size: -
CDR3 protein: CASSPGRVPYGYTF
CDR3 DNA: TGTGCCAGCTCACCCGGCAGGGTTCCCTATGGCTACACCTTC

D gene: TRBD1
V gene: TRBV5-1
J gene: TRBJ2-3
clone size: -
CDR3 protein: CASSLETGRADTQYF
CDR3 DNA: TGCGCCAGCAGCTTGGAGACAGGGCGGGCAGATACGCAGTATTTT

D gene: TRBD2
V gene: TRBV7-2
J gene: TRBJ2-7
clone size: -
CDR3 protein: CASSLERGRGSYEQYF
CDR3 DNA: TGTGCCAGCAGCTTAGAGCGGGGGAGGGGATCCTACGAGCAGTACTTC

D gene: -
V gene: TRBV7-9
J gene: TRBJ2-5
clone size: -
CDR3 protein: CASSLTSTPAGETQYF
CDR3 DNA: TGTGCCAGCAGCCTCACTAGCACTCCGGCAGGGGAGACCCAGTACTTC

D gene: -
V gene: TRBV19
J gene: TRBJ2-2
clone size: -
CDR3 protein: CASTSSRDTGELFF
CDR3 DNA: TGTGCCAGCACGTCTAGCAGGGACACCGGGGAGCTGTTTTTT

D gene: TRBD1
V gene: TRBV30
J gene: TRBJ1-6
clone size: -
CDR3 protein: CAWVGTGEAPLHF
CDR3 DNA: TGTGCCTGGGTTGGGACAGGGGAGGCACCCCTCCACTTT

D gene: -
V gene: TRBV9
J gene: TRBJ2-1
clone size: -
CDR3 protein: CASSGFQDRSNEQFF
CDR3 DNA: TGTGCCAGCAGCGGATTTCAGGACAGATCCAATGAGCAGTTCTTC

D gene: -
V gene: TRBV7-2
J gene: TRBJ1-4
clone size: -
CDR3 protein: CASSPRRGVSNEKLFF
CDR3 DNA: TGTGCCAGCAGCCCGAGACGGGGGGTCTCTAATGAAAAACTGTTTTTT

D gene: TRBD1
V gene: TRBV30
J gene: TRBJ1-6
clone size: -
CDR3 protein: CAWRYRGDSPLHF
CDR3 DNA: TGTGCCTGGAGGTACAGGGGGGATTCACCCCTCCACTTT

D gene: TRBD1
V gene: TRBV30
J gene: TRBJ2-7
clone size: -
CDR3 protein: CAWRTGGTYEQYF
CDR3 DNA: TGTGCCTGGAGGACAGGGGGCACCTACGAGCAGTACTTC

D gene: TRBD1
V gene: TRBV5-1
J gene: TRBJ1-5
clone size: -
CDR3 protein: CASSWDRDQPQHF
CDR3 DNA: TGCGCCAGCAGCTGGGACAGGGATCAGCCCCAGCATTTT

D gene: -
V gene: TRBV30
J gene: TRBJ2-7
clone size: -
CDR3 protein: CAWSGGPYEQYF
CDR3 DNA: TGTGCCTGGAGCGGTGGACCCTACGAGCAGTACTTC

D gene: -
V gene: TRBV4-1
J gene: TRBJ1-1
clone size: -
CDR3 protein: CASSHFDTLGAEAFF
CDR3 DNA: TGCGCCAGCAGCCACTTCGACACCCTGGGGGCTGAAGCTTTCTTT

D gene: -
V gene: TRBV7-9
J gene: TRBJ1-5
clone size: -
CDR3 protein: CASSLDTSNQPQHF
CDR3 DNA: TGTGCCAGCAGCTTGGACACTAGCAATCAGCCCCAGCATTTT

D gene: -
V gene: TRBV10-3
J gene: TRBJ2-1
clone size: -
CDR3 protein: CAIRRDGDNEQFF
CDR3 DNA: TGTGCCATCCGCCGGGACGGGGACAATGAGCAGTTCTTC

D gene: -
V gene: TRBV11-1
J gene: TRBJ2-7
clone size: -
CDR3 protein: CASSSGFYEQYF
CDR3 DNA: TGTGCCAGCAGCTCAGGGTTCTACGAGCAGTACTTC

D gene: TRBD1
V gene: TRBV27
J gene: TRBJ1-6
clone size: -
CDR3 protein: CASSSLLQGVNSPLHF
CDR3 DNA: TGTGCCAGCAGTTCTTTGTTACAGGGGGTTAATTCACCCCTCCACTTT

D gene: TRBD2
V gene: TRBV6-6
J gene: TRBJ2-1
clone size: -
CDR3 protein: CASRPPGLTYNEQFF
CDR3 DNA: TGTGCCAGCAGACCACCGGGACTAACCTACAATGAGCAGTTCTTC

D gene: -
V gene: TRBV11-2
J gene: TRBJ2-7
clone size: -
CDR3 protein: CASSHVRAPYEQYF
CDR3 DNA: TGTGCCAGCAGCCACGTCCGCGCTCCCTACGAGCAGTACTTC